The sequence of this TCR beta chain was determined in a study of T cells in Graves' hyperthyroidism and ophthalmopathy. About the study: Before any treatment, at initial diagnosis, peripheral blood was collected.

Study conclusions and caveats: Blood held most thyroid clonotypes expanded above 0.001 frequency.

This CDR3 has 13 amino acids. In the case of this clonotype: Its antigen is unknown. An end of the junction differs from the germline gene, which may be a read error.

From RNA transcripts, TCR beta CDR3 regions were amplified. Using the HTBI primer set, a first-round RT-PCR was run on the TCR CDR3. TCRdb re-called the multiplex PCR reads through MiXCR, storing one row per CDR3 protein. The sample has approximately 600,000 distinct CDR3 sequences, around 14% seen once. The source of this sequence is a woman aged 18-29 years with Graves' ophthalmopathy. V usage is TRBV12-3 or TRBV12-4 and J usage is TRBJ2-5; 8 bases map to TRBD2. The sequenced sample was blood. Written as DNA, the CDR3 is TGTGCCAGCAGTTTATACGGGGGGGGGGCTTTGGACTTC. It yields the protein CASSLYGGGALDF.